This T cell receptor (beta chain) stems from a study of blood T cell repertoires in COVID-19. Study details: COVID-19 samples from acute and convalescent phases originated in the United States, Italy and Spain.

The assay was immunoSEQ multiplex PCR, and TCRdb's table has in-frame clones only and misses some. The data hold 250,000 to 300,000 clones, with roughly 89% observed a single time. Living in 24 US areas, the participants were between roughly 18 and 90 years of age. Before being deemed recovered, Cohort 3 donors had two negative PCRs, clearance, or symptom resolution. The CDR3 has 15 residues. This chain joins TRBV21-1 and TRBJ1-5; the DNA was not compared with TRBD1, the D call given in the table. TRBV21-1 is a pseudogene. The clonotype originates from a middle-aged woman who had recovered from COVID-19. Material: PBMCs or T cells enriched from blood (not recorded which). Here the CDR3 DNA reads TGTGCCAGCAGCAAAGACAGGAGACCAGATCAGCCCCAGCATTTT. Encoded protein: CASSKDRRPDQPQHF.